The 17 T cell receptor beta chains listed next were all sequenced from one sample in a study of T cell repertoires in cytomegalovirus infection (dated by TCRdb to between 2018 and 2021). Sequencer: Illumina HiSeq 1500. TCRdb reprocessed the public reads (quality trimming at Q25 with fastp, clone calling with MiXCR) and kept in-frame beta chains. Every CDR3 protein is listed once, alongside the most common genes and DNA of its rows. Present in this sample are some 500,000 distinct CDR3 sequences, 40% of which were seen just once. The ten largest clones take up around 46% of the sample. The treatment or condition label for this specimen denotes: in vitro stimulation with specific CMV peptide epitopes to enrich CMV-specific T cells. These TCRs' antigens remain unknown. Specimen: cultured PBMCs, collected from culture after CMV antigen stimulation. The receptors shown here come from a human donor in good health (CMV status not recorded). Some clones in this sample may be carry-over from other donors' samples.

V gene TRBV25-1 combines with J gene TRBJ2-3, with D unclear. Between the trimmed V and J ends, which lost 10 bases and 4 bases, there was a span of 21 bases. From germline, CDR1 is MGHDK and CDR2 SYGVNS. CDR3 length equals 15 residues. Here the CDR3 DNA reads TGTGCCATCGTTCGGGTGGTAACCCGGCCAGATACGCAGTATTTT. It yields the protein CAIVRVVTRPDTQYF.

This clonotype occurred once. CDR3 DNA: TGTGCCAGCAGCCTAGCGGGAGACGGGGCCAACGTCCTGACTTTC. Its translation: CASSLAGDGANVLTF. The gene calls are TRBV5-4 and TRBJ2-6, with TRBD2 matching 10 bases. Germline lookup yields CDR1 SGHNT and CDR2 YYREEE (reference sequence). V shed 4 bases, J shed 4 bases, and the junction held 2 bases outside the gene matches. CDR3 length equals 15 residues.

The CDR3 nucleotides are TGTGCCAGCAGCCGGGCGGTTGATACGCAGTATTTT. It encodes CASSRAVDTQYF. This chain uses TRBV7-6 with TRBJ2-3, with no clear D. This CDR3 is built from 12 residues. Trimming left V 5 bases short and J 6 bases short, with 9 bases between. CDR1 is SGHVS, CDR2 FNYEAQ, per germline.

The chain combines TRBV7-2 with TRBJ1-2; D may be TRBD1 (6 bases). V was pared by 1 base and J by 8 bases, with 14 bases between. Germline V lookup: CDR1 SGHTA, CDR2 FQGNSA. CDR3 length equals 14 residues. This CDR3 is CASSLGQGWQGYTF. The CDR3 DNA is TGTGCCAGCAGCTTAGGGCAGGGGTGGCAGGGCTACACCTTC. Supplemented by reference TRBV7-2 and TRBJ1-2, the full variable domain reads GAGVSQSPSNKVTEKGKDVELRCDPISGHTALYWYRQSLGQGLEFLIYFQGNSAPDKSGLPSDRFSAERTGGSVSTLTIQRTQQEDSAVYLCASSLGQGWQGYTFGSGTRLTVV.

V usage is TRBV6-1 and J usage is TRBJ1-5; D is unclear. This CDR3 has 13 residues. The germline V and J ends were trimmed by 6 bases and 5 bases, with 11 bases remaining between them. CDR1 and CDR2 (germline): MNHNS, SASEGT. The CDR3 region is CASRSDGDQPQHF. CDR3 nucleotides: TGTGCCAGCAGATCGGACGGTGATCAGCCCCAGCATTTT.

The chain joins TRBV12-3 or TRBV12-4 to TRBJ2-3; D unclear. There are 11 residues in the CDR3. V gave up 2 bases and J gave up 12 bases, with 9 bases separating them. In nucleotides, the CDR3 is TGTGCCAGCAGTTTATGGGAATTACAGTATTTT. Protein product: CASSLWELQYF.

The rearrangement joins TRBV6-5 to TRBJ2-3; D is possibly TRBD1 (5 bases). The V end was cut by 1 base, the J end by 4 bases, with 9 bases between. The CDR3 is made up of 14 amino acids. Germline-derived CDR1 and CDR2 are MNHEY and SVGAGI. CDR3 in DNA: TGTGCCAGCAGTTACTTTGCAGGGTCAGATACGCAGTATTTT. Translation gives CASSYFAGSDTQYF.

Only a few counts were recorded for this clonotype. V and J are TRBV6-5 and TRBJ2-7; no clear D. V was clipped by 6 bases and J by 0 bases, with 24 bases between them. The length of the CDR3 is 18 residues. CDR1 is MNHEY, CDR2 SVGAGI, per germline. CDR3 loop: CASSPGRGLGRSSYEQYF. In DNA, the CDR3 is TGTGCCAGCAGCCCCGGTCGCGGCCTAGGGCGAAGCTCCTACGAGCAGTACTTC.

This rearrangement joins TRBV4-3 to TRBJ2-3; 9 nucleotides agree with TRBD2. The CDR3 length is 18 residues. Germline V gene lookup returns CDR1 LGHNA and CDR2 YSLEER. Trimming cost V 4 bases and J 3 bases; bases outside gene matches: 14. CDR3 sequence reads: CASSPRNGELAGTDTQYF. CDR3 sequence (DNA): TGCGCCAGCAGCCCTCGGAATGGGGAGCTAGCGGGAACAGATACGCAGTATTTT.

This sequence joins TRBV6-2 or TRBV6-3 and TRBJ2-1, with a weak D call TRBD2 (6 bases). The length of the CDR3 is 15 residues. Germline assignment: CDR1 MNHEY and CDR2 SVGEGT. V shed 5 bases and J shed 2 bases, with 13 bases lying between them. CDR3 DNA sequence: TGTGCCAGCAGTGCCGGGACTTCCCCCTACAATGAGCAGTTCTTC. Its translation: CASSAGTSPYNEQFF.

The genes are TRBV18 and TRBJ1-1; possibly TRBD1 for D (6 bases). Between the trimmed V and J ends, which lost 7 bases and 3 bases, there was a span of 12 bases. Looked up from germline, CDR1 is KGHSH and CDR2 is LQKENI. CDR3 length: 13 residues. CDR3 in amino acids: CASLQGVDTEAFF. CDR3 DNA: TGTGCCAGCTTACAGGGAGTTGACACTGAAGCTTTCTTT.

CDR3 DNA sequence: TGTGCCAGCAGTTACTTGGTCGGGGTAAGCTCCTACGAGCAGTACTTC. Protein sequence: CASSYLVGVSSYEQYF. The gene calls are TRBV6-5 and TRBJ2-7; the D gene is possibly TRBD2 (5 bases). The CDR3 length is 16 residues. Germline assignment: CDR1 MNHEY and CDR2 SVGAGI. Trimming took off 1 base at V and 0 bases at J, with 13 bases between the two ends.

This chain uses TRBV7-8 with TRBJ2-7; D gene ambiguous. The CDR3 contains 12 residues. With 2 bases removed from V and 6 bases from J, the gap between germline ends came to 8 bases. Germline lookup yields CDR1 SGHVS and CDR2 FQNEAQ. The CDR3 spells CASSLPKTEQYF. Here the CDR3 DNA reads TGTGCCAGCAGCTTACCGAAGACCGAGCAGTACTTC.

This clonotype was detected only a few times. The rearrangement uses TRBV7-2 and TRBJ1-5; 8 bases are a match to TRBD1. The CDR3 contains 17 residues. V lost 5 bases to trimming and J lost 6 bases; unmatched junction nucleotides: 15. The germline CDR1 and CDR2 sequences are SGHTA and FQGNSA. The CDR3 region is CASSKGQGTGGSQPQHF. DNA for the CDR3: TGTGCCAGCAGCAAAGGACAGGGCACCGGAGGAAGTCAGCCCCAGCATTTT.

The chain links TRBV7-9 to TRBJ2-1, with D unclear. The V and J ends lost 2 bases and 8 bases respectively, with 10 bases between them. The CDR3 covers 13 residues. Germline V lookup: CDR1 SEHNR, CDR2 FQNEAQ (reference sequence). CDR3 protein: CASSLLGLDEQFF. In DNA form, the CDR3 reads TGTGCCAGCAGCTTATTAGGGTTGGATGAGCAGTTCTTC.

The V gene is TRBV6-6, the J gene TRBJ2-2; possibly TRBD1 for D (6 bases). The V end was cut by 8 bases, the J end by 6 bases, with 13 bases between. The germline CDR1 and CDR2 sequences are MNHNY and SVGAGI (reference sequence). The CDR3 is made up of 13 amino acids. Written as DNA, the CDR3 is TGTGCCAGCGCAGAACAGGGAGCCGGGGAGCTGTTTTTT. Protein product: CASAEQGAGELFF.

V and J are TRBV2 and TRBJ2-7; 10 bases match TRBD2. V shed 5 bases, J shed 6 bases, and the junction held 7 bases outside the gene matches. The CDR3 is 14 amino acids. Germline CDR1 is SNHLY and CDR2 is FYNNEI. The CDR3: CASSYLAGGSEQYF. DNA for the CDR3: TGTGCCAGCAGTTACTTAGCGGGAGGCTCCGAGCAGTACTTC.